This T cell receptor beta chain was identified during a study of Tregs in tolerant kidney transplant recipients. Overall study: A roughly three-day belatacept mixed lymphocyte reaction, sometimes plus 5-day graft donor restimulation, preceded CD4+CD25+CD127- sorting. Recipient cells were told from donor cells by antibody staining.

With 1 base clipped from V and 7 bases from J, the junction kept 16 bases outside the gene matches. Germline V CDR1 and CDR2: LGHNA, YNFKEQ. The CDR3 loop spans 18 amino acids. Method: immunoSEQ multiplex PCR; TCRdb's copy keeps in-frame clones and lacks some. Of approximately 45,000 clones in the sample, 95% to 96% were seen once. Points on this clone: The antigen is undetermined.

This chain joins TRBV4-2 and TRBJ2-1, with 7 bases that match TRBD2. The TCR originated in a human donor in good health. Sequencing was done on a sample of Tregs from blood cultured with allogeneic cells. CDR3 amino acids: CASSQARWEGSLVNEQFF. The CDR3 DNA follows: TGTGCCAGCAGCCAAGCCCGATGGGAGGGTTCCTTGGTGAATGAGCAGTTCTTC.